This T cell receptor (beta chain) was obtained from a study of cytomegalovirus exposure and HLA in healthy donors. For the study at large: Within the Caucasian-associated ancestry cluster were more than 75% of the 398 genotyped donors.

Trimming cost V 4 bases and J 2 bases, with 3 bases left between them. Germline values: CDR1 SGHVS, CDR2 FQNEAQ. The CDR3 length is 12 residues. Details on this clone: Its antigen is unknown.

The PCR had 60 Vbeta and 13 Jbeta primers. Only in-frame clones appear in the TCRdb table, and some are missing; sequencing was by immunoSEQ multiplex PCR. The sample carries about 150,000 clones, roughly 89% recorded once. Study observations and caveats: Within an earlier analysis, most TCR beta V segments proved productive either about 90% or about 30% of the time.

The source material was PBMCs. V gene TRBV7-8 combines with J gene TRBJ1-3; no clear D gene. The TCR comes from a woman in her 30s in good health and CMV-seronegative. In DNA, the CDR3 is TGTGCCAGCAGCTCTACTGGAAACACCATATATTTT. As protein: CASSSTGNTIYF.